This entry is about one T cell receptor (beta chain). This specimen belongs to a study of blood T cell repertoires in COVID-19. Assay used: immunoSEQ multiplex PCR; TCRdb lists only in-frame clones, some missing. This table holds about 230,000 clones, approximately 85% found once. This CDR3 has 15 residues. CDR1 and CDR2 (germline): SNHLY, FYNNEI. Trimming at V came to 8 bases and at J to 2 bases, leaving 12 bases not matched to a gene. Sample: peripheral blood. V gene TRBV2 combines with J gene TRBJ2-7; TRBD2 agrees at 7 bases. The TCR sequence derives from a man between 45 and 60 years old with COVID-19, enrolled during active disease. CDR3 loop: CASGAGLAAPYEQYF. CDR3 nucleotide sequence: TGTGCCAGCGGCGCAGGGCTAGCGGCACCCTACGAGCAGTACTTC. Full variable domain (missing parts from reference TRBV2 and TRBJ2-7): EPEVTQTPSHQVTQMGQEVILRCVPISNHLYFYWYRQILGQKVEFLVSFYNNEISEKSEIFDDQFSVERPDGSNFTLKIRSTKLEDSAMYFCASGAGLAAPYEQYFGPGTRLTVT.